Listed here are 3 T cell receptor beta chains from one sample, sequenced in a study of spatial heterogeneity in lung cancer. A single record per CDR3 protein comes from TCRdb applying MiXCR to the 5' RACE reads. The data contain around 110,000 distinct CDR3 sequences, less than 15% of them singletons. Time point: blood at routine non-recurrence follow-up after resection. In each case, whole RNA from tumor, nontumor lung or frozen PBMC was sequenced unsorted. The sequencing used PBMCs, collected at follow-up. The receptors shown here come from a male donor with early-stage non-small cell lung cancer.

This chain uses TRBV2 with TRBJ1-3, with D possibly being TRBD1 (5 bases). Looked up from germline, CDR1 is SNHLY and CDR2 is FYNNEI. CDR3 length: 13 residues. The ends were cut back, 8 bases at V and 1 base at J, with 9 bases in the middle. DNA of the CDR3: TGTGCCAGCTGTGGGACGTCTGGAAACACCATATATTTT. Translated, it gives CASCGTSGNTIYF.

This clonotype was recorded a few times. CDR3 amino acids: CASSLSGTSHNSPLHF. The CDR3 nucleotides are TGTGCCAGCAGTTTATCGGGGACATCCCATAATTCACCCCTCCACTTT. The chain carries TRBV27 and TRBJ1-6; D might be TRBD1 (6 bases). Germline assignment: CDR1 MNHEY and CDR2 SMNVEV (reference sequence). The V and J ends lost 0 bases and 5 bases respectively, with 11 bases between them. This CDR3 region has 16 residues.

Only a few counts were recorded for this clonotype. The chain links TRBV4-1 to TRBJ1-2; D is perhaps TRBD1 (6 bases). The CDR3 covers 14 residues. Germline assignment: CDR1 MGHRA and CDR2 YSYEKL. V was pared by 1 base and J by 2 bases, with 8 bases between. The CDR3 DNA reads TGCGCCAGCAGCCAAGGAGGGGGGAACTATGGCTACACCTTC. This gives the protein CASSQGGGNYGYTF.